This T cell receptor beta chain was recorded in a study of blood T cell repertoires in COVID-19. Looking at the study overall: Nucleic acid was either cDNA or gDNA, and it came from T cells, B-cell-depleted T cells, or PBMCs.

This CDR3 spans 13 amino acids. Per germline, CDR1 SQVTM and CDR2 ANQGSEA. The V and J ends lost 4 bases and 7 bases, in that order; junction bases with no gene match: 5. Seattle's enrolled individuals joined amid active infection and were then monitored longitudinally. As processed by the authors: Amplification with reference gene primers provided the estimates of nucleated cell counts. The data were produced by immunoSEQ multiplex PCR, yet TCRdb's version contains in-frame clones alone and is incomplete. The D gene and trimming were derived from the DNA, and the V and J assignments and clone size from that table. The sample lists 100,000 to 150,000 clones; around four fifths were seen once.

The chain employs TRBV29-1 and TRBJ2-2, with 8 nucleotides matching TRBD1. Sequencing used peripheral blood. This TCR derives from an older man with COVID-19, enrolled during active disease. This CDR3 reads CSVVGQGGGELFF. The CDR3 DNA reads as TGCAGCGTTGTAGGACAGGGAGGCGGGGAGCTGTTTTTT.